This TCR beta chain was identified during a study of T cell repertoires in cytomegalovirus infection. Study context: The public TCR beta signatures pointed to both CMV infection and matching HLA type. General study findings and limits: The ex vivo response was dominated by HLA-C-restricted CMV-specific TCR beta clonotypes.

This clonotype was seen ten or more times. Its antigen is not identified. V lost 6 bases and J 3 bases, leaving 17 bases between the germline ends. In germline, CDR1 is MNHNS, CDR2 SASEGT. The CDR3 covers 15 residues. TCRdb reprocessed the reads via MiXCR and lists one record per CDR3 protein. The repertoire consists of 300,000 to 450,000 distinct CDR3 sequences, with around a sixth occurring once and the leading ten covering about 10%. Sequenced: PBMCs. This TCR derives from a human donor in good health (CMV status not recorded). Some clones in this sample may be carry-over from other donors' samples. This chain connects TRBV6-1 to TRBJ1-2; D is ambiguous. The CDR3 DNA reads as TGTGCCAGCAGGACTTTGGGGTTGGAGGACTATGGCTACACCTTC. It yields the protein CASRTLGLEDYGYTF.